This is a list of T cell receptor beta chains from one sample in a study of early T cells in non-severe SARS-CoV-2 infection. TCRdb itself ran the 5' RACE reads through MiXCR, one entry per CDR3 protein. The sample carries approximately 56,000 distinct CDR3 sequences, 9.5% to 11% recorded once. The sequenced material came from whole blood. The receptors were gathered from an adult who was a healthcare worker with PCR-confirmed SARS-CoV-2 infection or an uninfected control (not recorded which). Both conserved end residues are part of each CDR3. A D gene is named only where the DNA matches it firmly. A row's size may be missing; if present it is once, few, many or a size class.

clone size	V gene	D gene	J gene	CDR3 length	CDR3 protein	CDR3 DNA
.	TRBV20-1	.	TRBJ1-3	18	CSARVPLGGEDGGNTIYF	TGCAGTGCTAGAGTCCCCCTCGGAGGGGAAGATGGGGGGAACACCATATATTTT
.	TRBV7-2	.	TRBJ2-3	15	CASSLGARGTDTQYF	TGTGCCAGCAGCTTAGGGGCCCGCGGCACAGATACGCAGTATTTT
.	TRBV6-2/TRBV6-3	TRBD2	TRBJ2-3	18	CASSYWLAGITSTDTQYF	TGTGCCAGCAGTTACTGGCTAGCGGGGATCACTAGCACAGATACGCAGTATTTT
few	TRBV7-2	.	TRBJ2-1	15	CASSSTRGTYNEQFF	TGTGCCAGCAGCTCGACCAGGGGAACCTACAATGAGCAGTTCTTC
few	TRBV5-8	.	TRBJ2-1	20	CASPAIEGTENRGKHNEQFF	TGTGCCAGCCCCGCAATTGAAGGGACTGAAAATAGGGGCAAGCACAATGAGCAGTTCTTC
many	TRBV27	.	TRBJ1-4	14	CASSLGVAREKLFF	TGTGCCAGCAGTTTAGGGGTAGCCCGCGAGAAACTGTTTTTT
few	TRBV28	.	TRBJ2-3	13	CASRDSITDTQYF	TGTGCCAGCCGGGACTCCATCACAGATACGCAGTATTTT
few	TRBV4-2	.	TRBJ1-1	15	CASSQSTGRGAEAFF	TGTGCCAGCAGCCAGAGTACAGGGAGGGGGGCTGAAGCTTTCTTT
.	TRBV7-8	.	TRBJ1-1	13	CASSLGGRTEAFF	TGTGCCAGCAGCTTAGGGGGGAGGACTGAAGCTTTCTTT
many	TRBV10-2	.	TRBJ2-2	17	CASSESYPVYNTGELFF	TGCGCCAGCAGTGAGTCTTATCCCGTCTACAACACCGGGGAGCTGTTTTTT
many	TRBV24-1	.	TRBJ2-3	15	CATSDLQIKGGAQYF	TGTGCCACCAGTGATTTGCAAATCAAGGGGGGAGCGCAGTATTTT